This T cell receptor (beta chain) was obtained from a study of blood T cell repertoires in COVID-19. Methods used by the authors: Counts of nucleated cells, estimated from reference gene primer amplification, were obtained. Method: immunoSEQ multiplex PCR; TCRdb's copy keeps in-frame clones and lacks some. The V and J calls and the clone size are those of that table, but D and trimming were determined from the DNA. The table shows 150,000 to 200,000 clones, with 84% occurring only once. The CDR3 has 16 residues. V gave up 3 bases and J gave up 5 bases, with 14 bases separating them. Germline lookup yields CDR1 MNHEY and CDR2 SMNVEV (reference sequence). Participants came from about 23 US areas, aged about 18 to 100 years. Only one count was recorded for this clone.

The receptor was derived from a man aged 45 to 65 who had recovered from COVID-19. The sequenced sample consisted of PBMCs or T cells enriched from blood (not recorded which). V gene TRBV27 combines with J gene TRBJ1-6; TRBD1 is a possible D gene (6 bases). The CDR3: CASSFRGGVNNSPLHF. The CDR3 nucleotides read TGTGCCAGCAGTTTTCGAGGGGGGGTCAATAATTCACCCCTCCACTTT.